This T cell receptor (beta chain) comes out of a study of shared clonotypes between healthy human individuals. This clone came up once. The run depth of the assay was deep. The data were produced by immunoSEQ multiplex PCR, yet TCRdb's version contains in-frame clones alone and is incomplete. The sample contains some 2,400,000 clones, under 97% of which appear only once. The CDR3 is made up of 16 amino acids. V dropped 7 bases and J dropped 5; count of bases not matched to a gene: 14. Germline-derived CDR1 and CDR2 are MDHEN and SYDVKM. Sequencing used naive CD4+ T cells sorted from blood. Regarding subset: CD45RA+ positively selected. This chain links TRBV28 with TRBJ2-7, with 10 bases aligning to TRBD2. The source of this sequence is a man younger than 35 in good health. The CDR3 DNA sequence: TGTGCCAGCACCCTGCCTGCTAGCGGGAGAGGCGACGAGCAGTACTTC. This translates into CASTLPASGRGDEQYF.